This entry describes one T cell receptor (beta chain). Treatment in this sample: randomized to nivolumab then ipilimumab (arm A) or the reverse (arm B). Live CD3+CD8+ CD19− CD56− cells were sorted from PBMCs. This entry comes from a study of sequential checkpoint blockade in melanoma. This CDR3 is 16 amino acids long. Germline CDR1 SGDLS, CDR2 YYNGEE. V lost 0 bases, J lost 3 bases, and 8 bases stayed unmatched. Sequencing was performed with immunoSEQ multiplex PCR; in TCRdb, only in-frame clones are kept and a portion is missing. The table includes some 8,000 clones, about nine tenths detected once. The receptor's source is a human donor with melanoma. V is TRBV9 and J is TRBJ2-7; TRBD2 aligns across 8 bases. The input for sequencing was CD8+ T cells sorted from blood (inferred from file names), taken from a patient given nivolumab and ipilimumab in sequence. CDR3 sequence reads: CASSVASSGSFYEQYF. CDR3 sequence (DNA): TGTGCCAGCAGCGTAGCGTCGAGCGGGAGCTTCTACGAGCAGTACTTC. The entire variable domain, with the rest obtained from reference TRBV9 and TRBJ2-7, is as follows: DSGVTQTPKHLITATGQRVTLRCSPRSGDLSVYWYQQSLDQGLQFLIQYYNGEERAKGNILERFSAQQFPDLHSELNLSSLELGDSALYFCASSVASSGSFYEQYFGPGTRLTVT.